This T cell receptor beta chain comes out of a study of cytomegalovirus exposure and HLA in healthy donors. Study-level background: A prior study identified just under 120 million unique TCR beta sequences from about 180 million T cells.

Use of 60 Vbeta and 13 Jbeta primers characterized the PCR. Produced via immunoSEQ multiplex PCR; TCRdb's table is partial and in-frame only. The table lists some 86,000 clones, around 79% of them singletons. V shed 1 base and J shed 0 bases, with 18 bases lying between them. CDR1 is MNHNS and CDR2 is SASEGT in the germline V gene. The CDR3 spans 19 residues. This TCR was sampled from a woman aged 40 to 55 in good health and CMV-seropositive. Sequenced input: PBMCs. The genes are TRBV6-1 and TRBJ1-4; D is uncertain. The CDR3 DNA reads TGTGCCAGCAGTGAAGGGAAGGTGGCAGGCTTTGCAACTAATGAAAAACTGTTTTTT. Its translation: CASSEGKVAGFATNEKLFF.